This T cell receptor beta chain was documented in a study of early T cells in non-severe SARS-CoV-2 infection. This clonotype was seen only a few times. Trimming took 5 bases from V and 6 from J, leaving 9 bases between them. Germline CDR1 DFQATT, CDR2 SNEGSKA (reference sequence). The length of the CDR3 is 11 residues. TCRdb passed the 5' RACE reads through MiXCR, listing each CDR3 protein once. The table lists tens of thousands of distinct CDR3 sequences, roughly 17% of them singletons, with just over 5% in the top ten. The source is an adult who was a healthcare worker with PCR-confirmed SARS-CoV-2 infection or an uninfected control (not recorded which). The chain recombines TRBV20-1 with TRBJ2-3; D might be TRBD1 or TRBD2, each matching 5 bases. Sample: whole blood, taken at baseline. The CDR3 here is CSAPWGDTQYF. CDR3 nucleotide sequence: TGCAGTGCTCCCTGGGGGGATACGCAGTATTTT.